What follows describes a single T cell receptor (beta chain). Antigen specificity is unknown. This record belongs to a study of blood T cells in healthy people across ages. The study, taken as a whole, reports: Unknown CMV status may confound age-related changes in expanded clones.

Alongside a J-beta primer mix, a sample-barcoded 5' primer served in a second PCR lasting 7 to 11 cycles. TCRdb passed the 5' RACE reads through MiXCR, listing each CDR3 protein once. Of about 1 million distinct CDR3 sequences listed, 45% were seen once; the top ten hold approximately 20%. The CDR3 consists of 17 residues. V lost 2 bases to trimming and J lost 3 bases, with 18 bases between them. The germline CDR1 and CDR2 sequences are MNHEY and SVGEGT. The TCR was taken from a woman aged 60-75 years in good health. The V gene is TRBV6-2 or TRBV6-3, the J gene TRBJ2-3, with a tentative D call TRBD2 (5 bases). Sequencing input: blood. Written as DNA, the CDR3 is TGTGCCAGCAGTTACCAGGTCGGCGGGTCGGGTACAGATACGCAGTATTTT. It specifies CASSYQVGGSGTDTQYF.